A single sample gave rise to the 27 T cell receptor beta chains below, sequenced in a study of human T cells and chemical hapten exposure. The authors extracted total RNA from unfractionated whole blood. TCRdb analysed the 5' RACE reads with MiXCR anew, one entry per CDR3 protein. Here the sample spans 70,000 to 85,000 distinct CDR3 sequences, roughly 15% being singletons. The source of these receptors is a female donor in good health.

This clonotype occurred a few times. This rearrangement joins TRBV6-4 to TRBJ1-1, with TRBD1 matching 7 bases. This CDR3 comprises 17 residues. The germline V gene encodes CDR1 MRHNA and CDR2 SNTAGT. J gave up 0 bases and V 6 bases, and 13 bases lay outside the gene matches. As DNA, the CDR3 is TGTGCCAGCAGAGAGGGGACAGCGTCCGAGTTGAACACTGAAGCTTTCTTT. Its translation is CASREGTASELNTEAFF.

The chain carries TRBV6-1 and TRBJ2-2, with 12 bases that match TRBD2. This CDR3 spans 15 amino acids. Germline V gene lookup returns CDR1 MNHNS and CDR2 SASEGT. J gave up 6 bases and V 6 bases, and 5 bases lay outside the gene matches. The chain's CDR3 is CASRPTSGSPGELFF. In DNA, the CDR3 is TGTGCCAGCAGACCGACTAGCGGGAGTCCCGGGGAGCTGTTTTTT.

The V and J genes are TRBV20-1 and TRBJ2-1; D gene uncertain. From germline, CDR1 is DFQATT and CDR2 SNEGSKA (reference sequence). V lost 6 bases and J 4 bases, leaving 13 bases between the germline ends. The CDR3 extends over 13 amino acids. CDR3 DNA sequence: TGCAGTGCCTCGACGCGGCTTTACAATGAGCAGTTCTTC. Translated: CSASTRLYNEQFF.

The CDR3 nucleotides read TGTGCCAGCAGCCGGGGGACCTACGAGCAGTACTTC. It translates to CASSRGTYEQYF. This chain uses TRBV3-1 with TRBJ2-7, with D perhaps given as TRBD1 or TRBD2 (5 bases each). The CDR3 extends over 12 amino acids. Germline-derived CDR1 and CDR2 are LGHDT and YNNKEL (reference sequence). V gave up 4 bases and J gave up 2 bases, with 6 bases separating them.

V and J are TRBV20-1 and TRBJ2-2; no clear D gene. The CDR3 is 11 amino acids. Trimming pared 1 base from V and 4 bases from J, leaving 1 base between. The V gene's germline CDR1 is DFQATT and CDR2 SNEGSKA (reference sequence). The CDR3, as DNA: TGCAGTGCTAGAGCCACCGGGGAGCTGTTTTTT. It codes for CSARATGELFF.

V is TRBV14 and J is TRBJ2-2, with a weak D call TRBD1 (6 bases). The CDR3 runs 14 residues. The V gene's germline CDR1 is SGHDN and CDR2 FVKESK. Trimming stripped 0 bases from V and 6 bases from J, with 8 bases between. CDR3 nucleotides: TGTGCCAGCAGCCAAGATAGGGGGTCCGGGGAGCTGTTTTTT. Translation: CASSQDRGSGELFF.

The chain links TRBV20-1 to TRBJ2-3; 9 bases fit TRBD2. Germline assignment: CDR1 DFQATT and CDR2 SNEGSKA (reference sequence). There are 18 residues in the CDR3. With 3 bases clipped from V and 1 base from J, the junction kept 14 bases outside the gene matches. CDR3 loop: CSASSIAGGPQGTDTQYF. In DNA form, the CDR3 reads TGCAGTGCTAGTTCGATCGCGGGAGGGCCCCAAGGCACAGATACGCAGTATTTT.

CDR3 amino acids: CASSQQGASEQYF. The CDR3 nucleotides read TGTGCCAGCAGCCAACAGGGGGCGAGCGAGCAGTACTTC. V usage is TRBV3-1 and J usage is TRBJ2-7, with TRBD1 identical over 8 bases. V was clipped by 2 bases and J by 6 bases; unmatched bases: 3. The CDR3 extends over 13 amino acids. CDR1 LGHDT and CDR2 YNNKEL come from the germline V gene (reference sequence).

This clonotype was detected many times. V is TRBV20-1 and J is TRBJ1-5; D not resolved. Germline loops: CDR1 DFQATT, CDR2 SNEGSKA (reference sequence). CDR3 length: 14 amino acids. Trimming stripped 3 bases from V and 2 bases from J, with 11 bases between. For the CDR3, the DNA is TGCAGTGCTAGTGCACGGCTAGGCAATCAGCCCCAGCATTTT. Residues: CSASARLGNQPQHF.

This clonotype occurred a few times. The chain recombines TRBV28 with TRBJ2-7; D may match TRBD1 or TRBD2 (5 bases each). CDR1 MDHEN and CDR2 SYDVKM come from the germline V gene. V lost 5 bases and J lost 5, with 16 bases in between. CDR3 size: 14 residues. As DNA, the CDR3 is TGTGCCAGCAGTCCCGGGACCGCCTACCACGAGCAGTACTTC. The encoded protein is CASSPGTAYHEQYF. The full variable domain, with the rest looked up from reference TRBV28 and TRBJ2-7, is DVKVTQSSRYLVKRTGEKVFLECVQDMDHENMFWYRQDPGLGLRLIYFSYDVKMKEKGDIPEGYSVSREKKERFSLILESASTNQTSMYLCASSPGTAYHEQYFGPGTRLTVT.

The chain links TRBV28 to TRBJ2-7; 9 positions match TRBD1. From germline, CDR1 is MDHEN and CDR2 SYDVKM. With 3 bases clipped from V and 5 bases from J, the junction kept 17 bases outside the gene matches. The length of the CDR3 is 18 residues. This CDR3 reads CASSFYISAGQGSHEQYF. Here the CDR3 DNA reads TGTGCCAGCAGTTTTTATATTAGTGCAGGACAGGGGTCCCACGAGCAGTACTTC.

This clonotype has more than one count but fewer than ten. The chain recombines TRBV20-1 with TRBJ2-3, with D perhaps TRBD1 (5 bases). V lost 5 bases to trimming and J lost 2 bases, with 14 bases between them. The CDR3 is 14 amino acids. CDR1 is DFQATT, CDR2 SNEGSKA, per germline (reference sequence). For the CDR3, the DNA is TGCAGTGCTCGACCAGGGTCTCACACAGATACGCAGTATTTT. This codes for CSARPGSHTDTQYF.

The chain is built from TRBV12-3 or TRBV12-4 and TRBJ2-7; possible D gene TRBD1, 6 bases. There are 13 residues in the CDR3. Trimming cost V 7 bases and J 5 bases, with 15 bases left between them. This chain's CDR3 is CASTTGTKHEQYF. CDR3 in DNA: TGTGCCAGCACAACCGGGACAAAGCACGAGCAGTACTTC.

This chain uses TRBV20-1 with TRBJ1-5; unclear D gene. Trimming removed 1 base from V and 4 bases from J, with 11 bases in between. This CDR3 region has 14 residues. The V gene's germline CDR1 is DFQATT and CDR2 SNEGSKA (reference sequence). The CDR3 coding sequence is TGCAGTGCTAGAGCCTGGCAGGAAAATCAGCCCCAGCATTTT. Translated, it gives CSARAWQENQPQHF.

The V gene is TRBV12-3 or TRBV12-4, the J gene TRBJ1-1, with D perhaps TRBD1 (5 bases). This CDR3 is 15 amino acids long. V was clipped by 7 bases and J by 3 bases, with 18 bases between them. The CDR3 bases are TGTGCCAGCATCCCCAGGGACTCCGCGGACACTGAAGCTTTCTTT. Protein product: CASIPRDSADTEAFF.

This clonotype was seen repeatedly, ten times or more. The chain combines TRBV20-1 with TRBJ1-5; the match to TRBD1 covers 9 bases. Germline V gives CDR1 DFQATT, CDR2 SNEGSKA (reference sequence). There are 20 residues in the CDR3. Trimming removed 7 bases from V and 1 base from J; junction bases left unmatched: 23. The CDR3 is CSVRDRVTRGVKKSNQPQHF. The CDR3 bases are TGCAGTGTCCGGGACAGGGTGACCAGAGGGGTAAAAAAAAGCAATCAGCCCCAGCATTTT.

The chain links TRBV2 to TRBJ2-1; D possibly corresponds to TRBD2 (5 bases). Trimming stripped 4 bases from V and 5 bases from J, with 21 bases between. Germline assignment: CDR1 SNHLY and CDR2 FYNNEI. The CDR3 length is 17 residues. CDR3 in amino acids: CASSVTSHTQEDNEQFF. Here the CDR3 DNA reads TGTGCCAGCAGTGTTACGTCACACACTCAGGAGGACAATGAGCAGTTCTTC.

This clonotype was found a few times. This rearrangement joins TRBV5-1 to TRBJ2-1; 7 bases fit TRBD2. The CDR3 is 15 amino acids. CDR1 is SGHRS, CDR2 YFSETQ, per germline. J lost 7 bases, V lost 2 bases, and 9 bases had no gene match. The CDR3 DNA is TGCGCCAGCAGCTTATGGGCGGGAGTGGATAATGAGCAGTTCTTC. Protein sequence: CASSLWAGVDNEQFF.

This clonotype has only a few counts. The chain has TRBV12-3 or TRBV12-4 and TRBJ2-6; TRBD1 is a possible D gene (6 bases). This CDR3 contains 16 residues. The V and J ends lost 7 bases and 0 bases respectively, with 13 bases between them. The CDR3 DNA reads TGTGCCAGCATCATCGACAGGAGCTCTGGGGCCAACGTCCTGACTTTC. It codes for CASIIDRSSGANVLTF.

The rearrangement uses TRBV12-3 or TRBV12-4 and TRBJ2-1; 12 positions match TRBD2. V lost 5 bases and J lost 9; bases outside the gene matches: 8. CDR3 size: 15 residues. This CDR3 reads CASSASSGRVGEQFF. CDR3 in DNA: TGTGCCAGCAGTGCCTCTAGCGGGAGGGTTGGTGAGCAGTTCTTC.

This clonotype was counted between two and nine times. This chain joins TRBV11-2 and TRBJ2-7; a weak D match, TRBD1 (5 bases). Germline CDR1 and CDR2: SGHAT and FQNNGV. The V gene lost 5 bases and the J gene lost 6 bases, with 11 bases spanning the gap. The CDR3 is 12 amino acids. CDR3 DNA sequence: TGTGCCAGCAGCCCATGGGGCCTCGAGCAGTACTTC. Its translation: CASSPWGLEQYF. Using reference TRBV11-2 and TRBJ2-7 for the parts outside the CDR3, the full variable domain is EAGVAQSPRYKIIEKRQSVAFWCNPISGHATLYWYQQILGQGPKLLIQFQNNGVVDDSQLPKDRFSAERLKGVDSTLKIQPAKLEDSAVYLCASSPWGLEQYFGPGTRLTVT.

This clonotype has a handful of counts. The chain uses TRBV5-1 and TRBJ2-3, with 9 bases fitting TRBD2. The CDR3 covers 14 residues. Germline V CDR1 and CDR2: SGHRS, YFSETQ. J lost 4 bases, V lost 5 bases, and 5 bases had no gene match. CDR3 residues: CASRIAGAADTQYF. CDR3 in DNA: TGCGCCAGCAGGATAGCGGGAGCGGCAGATACGCAGTATTTT.

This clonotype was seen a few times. CDR3 bases: TGTGCCAGCAGCAAACCTTCTTTGGGCACAGATACGCAGTATTTT. This gives the protein CASSKPSLGTDTQYF. This chain connects TRBV28 to TRBJ2-3; D gene unclear. This CDR3 has 15 amino acids. The germline V and J ends were trimmed by 6 bases and 1 base, with 14 bases remaining between them. Per germline, CDR1 MDHEN and CDR2 SYDVKM.

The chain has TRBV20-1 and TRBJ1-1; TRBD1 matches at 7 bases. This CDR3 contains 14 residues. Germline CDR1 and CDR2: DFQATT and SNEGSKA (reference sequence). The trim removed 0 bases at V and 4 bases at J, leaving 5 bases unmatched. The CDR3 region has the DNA TGCAGTGCTAGAGATGGCCAGGGGGGCACTGAAGCTTTCTTT. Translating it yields CSARDGQGGTEAFF.

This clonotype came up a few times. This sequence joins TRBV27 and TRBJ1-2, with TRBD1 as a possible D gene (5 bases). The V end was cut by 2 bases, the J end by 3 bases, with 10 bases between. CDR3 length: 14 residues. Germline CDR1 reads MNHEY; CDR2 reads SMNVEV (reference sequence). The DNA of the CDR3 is TGTGCCAGCAGTTTAAAGGGGAAGGACTATGGCTACACCTTC. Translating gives CASSLKGKDYGYTF.

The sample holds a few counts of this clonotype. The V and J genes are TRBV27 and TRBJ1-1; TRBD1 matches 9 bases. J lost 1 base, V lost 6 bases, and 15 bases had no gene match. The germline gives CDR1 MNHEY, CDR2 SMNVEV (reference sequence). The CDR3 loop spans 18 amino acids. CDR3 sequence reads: CASRPGDRVSRANTEAFF. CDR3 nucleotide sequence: TGTGCCAGCAGACCCGGGGACAGGGTCTCTCGGGCGAACACTGAAGCTTTCTTT.

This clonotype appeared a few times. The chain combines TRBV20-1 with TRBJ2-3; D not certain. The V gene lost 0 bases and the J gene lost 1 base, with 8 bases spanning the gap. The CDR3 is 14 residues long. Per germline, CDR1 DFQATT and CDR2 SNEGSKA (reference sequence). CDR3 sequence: CSARDVYGTDTQYF. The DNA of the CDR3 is TGCAGTGCTAGAGATGTTTATGGCACAGATACGCAGTATTTT.